These 4 T cell receptor beta chains were all obtained from the same sample, sequenced in a study of naive and memory T cell subsets. Two oligonucleotides, mixed equimolar, formed the beta constant-region primer covering TRBC1 and TRBC2. MiXCR, applied by TCRdb to the UMI-ligation and nested PCR reads, yields one record per CDR3 protein. The table shows about 85,000 distinct CDR3 sequences, with approximately 14% occurring only once. Sequenced: central memory CD4+ T cells from blood. Receptors were obtained from a human donor in good health.

The genes are TRBV10-1 and TRBJ1-1, with 10 bases lining up with TRBD1. The CDR3 consists of 13 residues. The germline CDR1 and CDR2 sequences are WNHNN and SYGVQD (reference sequence). Trimming cost V 4 bases and J 10 bases; bases outside gene matches: 6. The CDR3: CASSVSGTGVAFF. DNA of the CDR3: TGCGCCAGCAGTGTGTCAGGGACAGGGGTAGCTTTCTTT.

V and J are TRBV20-1 and TRBJ2-4; TRBD2 is a possible D gene (5 bases). The germline V and J ends were trimmed by 3 bases and 2 bases, with 20 bases remaining between them. Per germline, CDR1 DFQATT and CDR2 SNEGSKA (reference sequence). The CDR3 has 17 residues. The CDR3 loop reads CSARASTTPGPKNIQYF. CDR3 coding DNA: TGCAGTGCTAGGGCGTCGACTACTCCAGGACCCAAAAACATTCAGTACTTC.

The chain recombines TRBV28 with TRBJ1-1; 11 positions match TRBD1. After removal of 2 bases from V and 9 bases from J, the junction contained 5 bases not matched to a gene. CDR3 length equals 14 residues. In germline, CDR1 is MDHEN, CDR2 SYDVKM. CDR3 residues: CASSLPGQGAQAFF. Here the CDR3 DNA reads TGTGCCAGCAGTTTACCCGGACAGGGGGCGCAAGCTTTCTTT. The entire variable domain, with the rest obtained from reference TRBV28 and TRBJ1-1, is as follows: DVKVTQSSRYLVKRTGEKVFLECVQDMDHENMFWYRQDPGLGLRLIYFSYDVKMKEKGDIPEGYSVSREKKERFSLILESASTNQTSMYLCASSLPGQGAQAFFGQGTRLTVV.

Regarding this clonotype: This clone may be a read error of a much larger clone one base away. V is TRBV9 and J is TRBJ2-7, with D tentatively TRBD1 (6 bases). CDR3 length: 15 amino acids. Germline CDR1 is SGDLS and CDR2 is YYNGEE. Trimming left V 0 bases short and J 1 base short, with 11 bases between. The CDR3 DNA is TGTGCCAGCAGCGTAGAGGACAGTTGTTCCTACGAGCAGTACTTC. Residues: CASSVEDSCSYEQYF.